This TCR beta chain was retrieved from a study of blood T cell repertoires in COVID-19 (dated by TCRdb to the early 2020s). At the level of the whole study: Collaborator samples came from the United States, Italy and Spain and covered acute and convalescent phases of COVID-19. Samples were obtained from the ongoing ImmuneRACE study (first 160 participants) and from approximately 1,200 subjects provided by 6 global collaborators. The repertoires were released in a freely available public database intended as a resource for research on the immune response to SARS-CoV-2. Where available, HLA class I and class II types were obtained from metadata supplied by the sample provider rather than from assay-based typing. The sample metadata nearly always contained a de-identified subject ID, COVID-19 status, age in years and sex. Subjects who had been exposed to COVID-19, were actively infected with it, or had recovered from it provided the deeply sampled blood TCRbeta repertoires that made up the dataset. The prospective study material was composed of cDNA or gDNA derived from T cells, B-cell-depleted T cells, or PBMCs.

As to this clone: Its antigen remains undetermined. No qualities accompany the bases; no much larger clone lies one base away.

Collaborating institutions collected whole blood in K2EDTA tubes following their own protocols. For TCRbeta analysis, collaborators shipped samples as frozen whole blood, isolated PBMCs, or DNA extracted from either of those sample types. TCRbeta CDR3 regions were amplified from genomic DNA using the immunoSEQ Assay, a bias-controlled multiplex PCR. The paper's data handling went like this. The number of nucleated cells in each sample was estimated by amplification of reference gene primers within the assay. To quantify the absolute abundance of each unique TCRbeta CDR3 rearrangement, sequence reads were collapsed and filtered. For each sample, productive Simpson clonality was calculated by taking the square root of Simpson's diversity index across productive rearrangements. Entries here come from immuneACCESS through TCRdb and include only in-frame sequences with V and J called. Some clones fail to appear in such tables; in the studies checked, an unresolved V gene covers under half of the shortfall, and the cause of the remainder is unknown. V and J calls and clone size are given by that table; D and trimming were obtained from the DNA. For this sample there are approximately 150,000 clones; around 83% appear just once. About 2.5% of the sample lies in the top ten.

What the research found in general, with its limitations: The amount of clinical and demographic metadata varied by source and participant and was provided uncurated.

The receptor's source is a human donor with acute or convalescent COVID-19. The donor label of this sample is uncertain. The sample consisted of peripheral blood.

The encoded CDR3 is CASSLTGGEDTIYF. The DNA sequence follows: TGTGCCAGCAGCTTGACAGGGGGCGAGGACACCATATATTTT. The rearrangement combines TRBV5-6 with TRBJ1-3, with 9 junctional bases fitting TRBD1. The germline V gene yields SGHDT for CDR1 and YYEEEE for CDR2. From the cysteine up to the phenylalanine, the CDR3 has a length of 14 residues. The only DNA kept is the CDR3, 42 bases in frame from the first base. V ends up 1 base short and J 8 bases short, with an unmatched junction base count of 4.